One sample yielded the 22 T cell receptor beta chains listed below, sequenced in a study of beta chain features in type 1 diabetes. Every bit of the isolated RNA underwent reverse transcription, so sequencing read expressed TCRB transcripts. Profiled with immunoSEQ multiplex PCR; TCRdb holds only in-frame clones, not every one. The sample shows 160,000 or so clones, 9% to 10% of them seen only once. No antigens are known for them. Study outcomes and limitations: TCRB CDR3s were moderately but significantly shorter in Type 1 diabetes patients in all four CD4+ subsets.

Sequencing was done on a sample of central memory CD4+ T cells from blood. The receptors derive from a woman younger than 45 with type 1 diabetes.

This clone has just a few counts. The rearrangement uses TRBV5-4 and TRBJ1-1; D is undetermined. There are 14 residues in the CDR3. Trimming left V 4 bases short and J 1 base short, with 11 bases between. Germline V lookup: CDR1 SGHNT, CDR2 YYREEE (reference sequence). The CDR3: CASSPGDPNTEAFF. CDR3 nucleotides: TGTGCCAGCAGCCCGGGAGATCCGAACACTGAAGCTTTCTTT.

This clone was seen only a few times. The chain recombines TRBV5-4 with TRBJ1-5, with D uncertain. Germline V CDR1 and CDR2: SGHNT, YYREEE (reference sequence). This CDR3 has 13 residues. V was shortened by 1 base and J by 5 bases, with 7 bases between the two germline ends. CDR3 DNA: TGTGCCAGCAGCTTGACAGTCGATCAGCCCCAGCATTTT. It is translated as CASSLTVDQPQHF.

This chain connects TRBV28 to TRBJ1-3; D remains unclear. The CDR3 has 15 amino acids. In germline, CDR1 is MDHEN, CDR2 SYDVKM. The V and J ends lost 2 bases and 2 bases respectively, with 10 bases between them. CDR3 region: CASSLDSGTGNTIYF. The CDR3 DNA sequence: TGTGCCAGCAGTTTAGACTCGGGGACTGGAAACACCATATATTTT.

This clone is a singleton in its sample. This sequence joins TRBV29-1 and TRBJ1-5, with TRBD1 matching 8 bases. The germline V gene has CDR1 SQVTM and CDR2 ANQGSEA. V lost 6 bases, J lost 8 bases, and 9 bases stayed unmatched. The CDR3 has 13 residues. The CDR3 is CSVEDRAGEPQHF. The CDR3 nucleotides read TGCAGCGTAGAGGACAGGGCGGGGGAGCCCCAGCATTTT.

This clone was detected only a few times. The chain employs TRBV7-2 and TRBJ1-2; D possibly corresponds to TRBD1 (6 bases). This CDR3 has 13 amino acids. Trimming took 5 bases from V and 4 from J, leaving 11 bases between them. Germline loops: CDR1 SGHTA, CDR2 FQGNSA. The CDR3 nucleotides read TGTGCCAGCAGCGTACAGGGTACCTATGGCTACACCTTC. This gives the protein CASSVQGTYGYTF.

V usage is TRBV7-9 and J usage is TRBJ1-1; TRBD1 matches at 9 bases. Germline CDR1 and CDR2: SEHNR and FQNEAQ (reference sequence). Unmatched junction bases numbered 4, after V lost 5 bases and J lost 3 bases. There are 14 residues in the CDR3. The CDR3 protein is CASSPDRGYTEAFF. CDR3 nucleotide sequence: TGTGCCAGCAGCCCGGACAGGGGATACACTGAAGCTTTCTTT.

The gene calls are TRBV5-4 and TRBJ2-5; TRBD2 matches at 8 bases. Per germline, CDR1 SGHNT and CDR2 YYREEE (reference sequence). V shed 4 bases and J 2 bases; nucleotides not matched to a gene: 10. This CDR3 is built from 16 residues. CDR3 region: CASSPRVAGRQETQYF. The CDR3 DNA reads TGTGCCAGCAGCCCGAGGGTAGCGGGAAGGCAAGAGACCCAGTACTTC.

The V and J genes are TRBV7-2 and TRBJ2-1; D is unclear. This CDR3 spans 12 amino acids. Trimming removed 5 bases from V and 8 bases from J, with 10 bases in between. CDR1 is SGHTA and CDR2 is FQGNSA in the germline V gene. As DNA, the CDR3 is TGTGCCAGCAGCCCATCCGGGTATGAGCAGTTCTTC. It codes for CASSPSGYEQFF. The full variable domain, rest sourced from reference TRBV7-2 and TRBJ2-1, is GAGVSQSPSNKVTEKGKDVELRCDPISGHTALYWYRQSLGQGLEFLIYFQGNSAPDKSGLPSDRFSAERTGGSVSTLTIQRTQQEDSAVYLCASSPSGYEQFFGPGTRLTVL.

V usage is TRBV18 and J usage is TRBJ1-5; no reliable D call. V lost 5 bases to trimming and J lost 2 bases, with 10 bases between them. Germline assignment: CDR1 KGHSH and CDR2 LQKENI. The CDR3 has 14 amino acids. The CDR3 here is CASSTEAGNQPQHF. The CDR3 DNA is TGTGCCAGCTCAACTGAGGCAGGCAATCAGCCCCAGCATTTT.

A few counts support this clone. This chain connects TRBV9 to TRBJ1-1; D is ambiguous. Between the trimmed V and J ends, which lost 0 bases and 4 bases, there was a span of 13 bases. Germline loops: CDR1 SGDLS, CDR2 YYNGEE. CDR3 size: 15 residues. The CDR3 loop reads CASSVGDRESTEAFF. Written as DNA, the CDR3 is TGTGCCAGCAGCGTAGGCGACCGGGAGTCCACTGAAGCTTTCTTT.

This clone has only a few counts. For the CDR3, the DNA is TGTGCCAGCAGCGGGGGGACTCGCACAGATACGCAGTATTTT. It specifies CASSGGTRTDTQYF. The V call is TRBV9, the J call TRBJ2-3; perhaps TRBD2 as D (6 bases). The CDR3 contains 14 residues. From germline, CDR1 is SGDLS and CDR2 YYNGEE. Trimming took 3 bases from V and 1 from J, leaving 9 bases between them.

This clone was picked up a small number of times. The CDR3 region is CASSFGQTQETQYF. Here the CDR3 DNA reads TGTGCCAGCAGTTTCGGACAGACCCAAGAGACCCAGTACTTC. The gene calls are TRBV6-1 and TRBJ2-5; weak D call: TRBD1 (6 bases). Germline loops: CDR1 MNHNS, CDR2 SASEGT. Trimming took 5 bases from V and 1 from J, leaving 11 bases between them. The CDR3 contains 14 residues.

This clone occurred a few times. Here the CDR3 DNA reads TGTGCCAGCAGCTTGGATTCTAGTGAACCGTTCTTC. It translates to CASSLDSSEPFF. The chain carries TRBV5-4 and TRBJ2-1, with D uncertain. This CDR3 region has 12 residues. V lost 0 bases and J lost 15, with 13 bases in between. Germline V CDR1 and CDR2: SGHNT, YYREEE (reference sequence).

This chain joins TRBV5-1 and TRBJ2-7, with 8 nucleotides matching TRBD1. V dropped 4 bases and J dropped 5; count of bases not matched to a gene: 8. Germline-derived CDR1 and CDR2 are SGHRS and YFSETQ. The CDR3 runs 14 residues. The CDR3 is CASSPQGAAHEQYF. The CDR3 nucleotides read TGCGCCAGCAGCCCCCAGGGGGCGGCCCACGAGCAGTACTTC.

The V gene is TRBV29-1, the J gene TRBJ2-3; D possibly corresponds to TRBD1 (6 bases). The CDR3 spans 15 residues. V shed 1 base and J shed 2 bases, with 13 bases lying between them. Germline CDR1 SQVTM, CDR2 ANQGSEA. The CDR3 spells CSVEVLTGNTDTQYF. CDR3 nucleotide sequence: TGCAGCGTTGAAGTGCTCACAGGGAACACAGATACGCAGTATTTT.

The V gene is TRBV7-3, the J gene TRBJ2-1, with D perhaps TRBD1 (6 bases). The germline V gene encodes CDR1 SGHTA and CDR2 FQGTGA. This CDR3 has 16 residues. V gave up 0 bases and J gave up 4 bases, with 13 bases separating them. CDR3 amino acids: CASSLTGAGRYNEQFF. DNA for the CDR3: TGTGCCAGCAGCTTAACGGGGGCAGGGAGATACAATGAGCAGTTCTTC.

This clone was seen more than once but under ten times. DNA of the CDR3: TGTGCCAGTGATAGCGGGAGAGGGAACAATGAGCAGTTCTTC. As protein: CASDSGRGNNEQFF. This rearrangement joins TRBV19 to TRBJ2-1; the match to TRBD2 covers 9 bases. Germline V gene sequence: CDR1 LNHDA, CDR2 SQIVND (reference sequence). The CDR3 runs to 14 residues. The junction had 7 bases not matched to a gene; V was cut back by 8 bases and J by 5 bases. Full variable domain (remainder filled in from reference TRBV19 and TRBJ2-1): DGGITQSPKYLFRKEGQNVTLSCEQNLNHDAMYWYRQDPGQGLRLIYYSQIVNDFQKGDIAEGYSVSREKKESFPLTVTSAQKNPTAFYLCASDSGRGNNEQFFGPGTRLTVL.

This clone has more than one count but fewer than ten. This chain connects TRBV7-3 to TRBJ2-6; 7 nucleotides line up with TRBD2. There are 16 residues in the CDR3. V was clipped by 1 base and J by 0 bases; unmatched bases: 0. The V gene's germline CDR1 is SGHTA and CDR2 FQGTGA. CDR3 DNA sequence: TGTGCCAGCAGCTTAAGGGGGGGCTCTGGGGCCAACGTCCTGACTTTC. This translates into CASSLRGGSGANVLTF.

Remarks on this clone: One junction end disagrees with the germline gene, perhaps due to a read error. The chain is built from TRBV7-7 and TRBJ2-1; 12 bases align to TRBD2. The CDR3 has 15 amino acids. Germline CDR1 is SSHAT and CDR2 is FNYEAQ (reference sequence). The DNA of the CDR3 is TGTGCTAGCAGCTCGCTAGCGGGAGGGTCGGCTGAGCAGTTCTTC. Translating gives CASSSLAGGSAEQFF.

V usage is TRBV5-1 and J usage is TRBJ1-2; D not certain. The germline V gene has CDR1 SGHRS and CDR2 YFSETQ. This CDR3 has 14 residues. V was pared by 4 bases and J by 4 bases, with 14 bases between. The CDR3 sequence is CASSMDTGAYGYTF. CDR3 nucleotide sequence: TGCGCCAGCAGCATGGATACGGGAGCCTATGGCTACACCTTC.

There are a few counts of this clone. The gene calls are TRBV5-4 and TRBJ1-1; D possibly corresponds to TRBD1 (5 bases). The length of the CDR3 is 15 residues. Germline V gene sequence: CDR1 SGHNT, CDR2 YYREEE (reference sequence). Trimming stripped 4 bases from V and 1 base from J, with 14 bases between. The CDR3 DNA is TGTGCCAGCAGCGTTGAGTCGGGGGGGAACACTGAAGCTTTCTTT. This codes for CASSVESGGNTEAFF.

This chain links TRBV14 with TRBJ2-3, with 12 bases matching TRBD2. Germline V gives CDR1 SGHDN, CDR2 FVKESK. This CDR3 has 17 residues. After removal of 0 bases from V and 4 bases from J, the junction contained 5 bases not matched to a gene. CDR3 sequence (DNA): TGTGCCAGCAGCCAAGACGGACTAGCGGGACGGGCAGATACGCAGTATTTT. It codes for CASSQDGLAGRADTQYF.